This entry concerns a single TCR beta chain. Trimming took 3 bases from V and 9 from J, leaving 11 bases between them. Per the germline V gene, CDR1 is KGHSH and CDR2 is LQKENI. This CDR3 is built from 12 residues. The method was immunoSEQ multiplex PCR; TCRdb's version includes in-frame clones alone and lacks a portion of them. Of more than 80,000 clones detected, approximately 85% appear once; the ten largest clones hold about 12%. These data are taken from a study of T cell responses to AZD1222 COVID-19 vaccine. V is TRBV18 and J is TRBJ1-2; no firm D call. The starting material was peripheral blood, obtained 28 days after the second AZD1222 dose. The clonotype comes from an adult who received the AZD1222 COVID-19 vaccine. This chain's CDR3 is CASSPMGESYTF. The CDR3 DNA sequence: TGTGCCAGCTCACCTATGGGAGAGAGCTACACCTTC.